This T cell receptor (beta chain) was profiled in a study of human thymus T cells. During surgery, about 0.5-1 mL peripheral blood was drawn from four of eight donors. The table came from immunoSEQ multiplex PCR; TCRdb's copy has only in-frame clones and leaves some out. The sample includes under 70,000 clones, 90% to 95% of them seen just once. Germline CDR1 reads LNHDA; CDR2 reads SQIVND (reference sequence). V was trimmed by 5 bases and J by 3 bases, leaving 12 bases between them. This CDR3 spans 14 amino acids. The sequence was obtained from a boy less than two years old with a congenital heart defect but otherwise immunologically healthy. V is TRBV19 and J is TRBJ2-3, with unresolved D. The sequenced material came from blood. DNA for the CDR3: TGTGCCAGTAGTGCCTCGGGTCCTACAGATACGCAGTATTTT. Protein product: CASSASGPTDTQYF.